These T cell receptor beta chains were read from a single sample in a study of blood T cell repertoires in COVID-19. Sequencing was performed with immunoSEQ multiplex PCR; in TCRdb, only in-frame clones are kept and a portion is missing. The sample lists about 200,000 clones, 70% to 90% occurring once. Source material: PBMCs or T cells enriched from blood (not recorded which). The receptors stem from a middle-aged woman with acute COVID-19. The CDR3 runs from the conserved cysteine through the conserved F or W. A D gene is named only where the DNA matches it firmly. Only part of the rows carry a size: once, few, many, or a class if the clone is expanded.

d_call: -; v_call: TRBV9; j_call: TRBJ2-2; clone_size: -; cdr3_nt: TGTGCCAGCAGCGTAGTGGGACAAAACACCGGGGAGCTGTTTTTT; cdr3_aa: CASSVVGQNTGELFF
d_call: -; v_call: TRBV20-1; j_call: TRBJ2-7; clone_size: -; cdr3_nt: TGCAGTGCTGGTGTCAGGAAGGGGGCCTACGAGCAGTACTTC; cdr3_aa: CSAGVRKGAYEQYF
d_call: -; v_call: TRBV19; j_call: TRBJ2-5; clone_size: -; cdr3_nt: TGTGCCAGTACCCCGGACACGGGTGGGGCCCAGTACTTC; cdr3_aa: CASTPDTGGAQYF
d_call: -; v_call: TRBV30; j_call: TRBJ1-1; clone_size: -; cdr3_nt: TGTGCCTGGAGTGTAGGGGCGGTAAGATATGAAGCTTTCTTT; cdr3_aa: CAWSVGAVRYEAFF
d_call: -; v_call: TRBV27; j_call: TRBJ2-3; clone_size: -; cdr3_nt: TGTGCCAGCAGTTTATTGCCCTTAGGGAGGTACACAGATACGCAGTATTTT; cdr3_aa: CASSLLPLGRYTDTQYF
d_call: TRBD1; v_call: TRBV6-1; j_call: TRBJ1-1; clone_size: -; cdr3_nt: TGTGCCAGCAGTCAAGGGACAGGGGCCTGGGACACTGAAGCTTTCTTT; cdr3_aa: CASSQGTGAWDTEAFF
d_call: -; v_call: TRBV27; j_call: TRBJ1-4; clone_size: -; cdr3_nt: TGTGCCAGCAGTTTTGGTGGGGCAGAAAAACTGTTTTTT; cdr3_aa: CASSFGGAEKLFF
d_call: TRBD1; v_call: TRBV11-2; j_call: TRBJ2-1; clone_size: -; cdr3_nt: TGTGCCAGCAGCTTAGAACAGGGGGCTTACAATGAGCAGTTCTTC; cdr3_aa: CASSLEQGAYNEQFF
d_call: -; v_call: TRBV2; j_call: TRBJ1-5; clone_size: -; cdr3_nt: TGTGCCAGCAGACAGGCTAGCAATCAGCCCCAGCATTTT; cdr3_aa: CASRQASNQPQHF
d_call: -; v_call: TRBV27; j_call: TRBJ2-7; clone_size: -; cdr3_nt: TGTGCCAGCAGTTTACAGGTCCTTTCCTACGAGCAGTACTTC; cdr3_aa: CASSLQVLSYEQYF
d_call: -; v_call: TRBV6-4; j_call: TRBJ1-1; clone_size: -; cdr3_nt: TGTGCCAGCAGTCCCCTCGGAGGGCCTAACACTGAAGCTTTCTTT; cdr3_aa: CASSPLGGPNTEAFF
d_call: -; v_call: TRBV4-3; j_call: TRBJ1-6; clone_size: -; cdr3_nt: TGCGCCAGCAGCCACGAACAGGTCAGGGCCTCCTCACCCCTCCACTTT; cdr3_aa: CASSHEQVRASSPLHF
d_call: TRBD1; v_call: TRBV11-1; j_call: TRBJ1-2; clone_size: -; cdr3_nt: TGTGCCAGCAGCCCCCGGGACAGCTATGGCTACACCTTC; cdr3_aa: CASSPRDSYGYTF
d_call: -; v_call: TRBV27; j_call: TRBJ2-7; clone_size: -; cdr3_nt: TGTGCCAGCAGTTTTCTTGCTGGGAGCTCCTACGAGCAGTACTTC; cdr3_aa: CASSFLAGSSYEQYF
d_call: -; v_call: TRBV28; j_call: TRBJ2-1; clone_size: -; cdr3_nt: TGTGCCAGCAGTCCGGGACACAGAGGGTCCAATGAGCAGTTCTTC; cdr3_aa: CASSPGHRGSNEQFF
d_call: TRBD2; v_call: TRBV19; j_call: TRBJ2-1; clone_size: -; cdr3_nt: TGTGCCAGTAGATCCGGCGGGGGGTTAGACAATGAGCAGTTCTTC; cdr3_aa: CASRSGGGLDNEQFF
d_call: -; v_call: TRBV6-2/TRBV6-3; j_call: TRBJ2-3; clone_size: -; cdr3_nt: TGTGCCAGCAGCCGCCCCAATCGGGAGTATTTT; cdr3_aa: CASSRPNREYF
d_call: TRBD2; v_call: TRBV15; j_call: TRBJ2-5; clone_size: once; cdr3_nt: TGTGCCACCAGAGCCGACTCCGGGACTAGGAAGACCCAGTACTTC; cdr3_aa: CATRADSGTRKTQYF
d_call: -; v_call: TRBV4-1; j_call: TRBJ1-2; clone_size: -; cdr3_nt: TGCGCCAGCAGCCAGATCAGCGGGGGCCAGGACTATGGCTACACCTTC; cdr3_aa: CASSQISGGQDYGYTF
d_call: TRBD1; v_call: TRBV5-1; j_call: TRBJ1-4; clone_size: -; cdr3_nt: TGCGCCAGCAGCTCGGACAGGGATAATGAAAAACTGTTTTTT; cdr3_aa: CASSSDRDNEKLFF
d_call: TRBD2; v_call: TRBV6-5; j_call: TRBJ2-1; clone_size: -; cdr3_nt: TGTGCCAGCAACCCTAGCGGGGATGCCTGGAATGAGCAGTTCTTC; cdr3_aa: CASNPSGDAWNEQFF
d_call: -; v_call: TRBV3-1/TRBV3-2; j_call: TRBJ1-1; clone_size: -; cdr3_nt: TGTGCCTCACGGGCGGGGGGGAACACTGAAGCTTTCTTT; cdr3_aa: CASRAGGNTEAFF
d_call: TRBD1; v_call: TRBV7-9; j_call: TRBJ1-2; clone_size: -; cdr3_nt: TGTGCCAGCAGCTTAGTGGGACAGGGCTATGGCTACACCTTC; cdr3_aa: CASSLVGQGYGYTF
d_call: -; v_call: TRBV28; j_call: TRBJ1-1; clone_size: few; cdr3_nt: TGTGCCAGCAGTTTTTCTGTCAGAGCTTTCTTT; cdr3_aa: CASSFSVRAFF
d_call: TRBD1; v_call: TRBV27; j_call: TRBJ1-3; clone_size: -; cdr3_nt: TGTGCCAGCAGTTTCACAGGGGCGGCTGGAAACACCATATATTTT; cdr3_aa: CASSFTGAAGNTIYF
d_call: TRBD2; v_call: TRBV7-9; j_call: TRBJ2-1; clone_size: -; cdr3_nt: TGTGCCAGCCGTCCGGGGCGGGAGAGAACAGATGAGCAGTTCTTC; cdr3_aa: CASRPGRERTDEQFF
d_call: TRBD1; v_call: TRBV5-1; j_call: TRBJ2-3; clone_size: -; cdr3_nt: TGCGCCAGCAGTGGACAGGGCACAGATACGCAGTATTTT; cdr3_aa: CASSGQGTDTQYF
d_call: -; v_call: TRBV29-1; j_call: TRBJ1-1; clone_size: -; cdr3_nt: TGCAGCGCTGATCGGCAGGGTCGAAAAGCTTTCTTT; cdr3_aa: CSADRQGRKAFF
d_call: -; v_call: TRBV7-8; j_call: TRBJ1-3; clone_size: -; cdr3_nt: TGTGCCAGCAGCTTATTGAGCATCTCTTACTCTGGAAACACCATATATTTT; cdr3_aa: CASSLLSISYSGNTIYF
d_call: -; v_call: TRBV12-3/TRBV12-4; j_call: TRBJ2-3; clone_size: -; cdr3_nt: TGTGCCAGCAGTTTAAGGGGAGATACGCAGTATTTT; cdr3_aa: CASSLRGDTQYF
d_call: TRBD2; v_call: TRBV7-2; j_call: TRBJ2-1; clone_size: -; cdr3_nt: TGTGCCAGCAGCTTAATTAGCGGGAGCCAACCCTACAATGAGCAGTTCTTC; cdr3_aa: CASSLISGSQPYNEQFF
d_call: -; v_call: TRBV19; j_call: TRBJ2-1; clone_size: -; cdr3_nt: TGTGCCAGTAGTATGACTACTCTCAATGAGCAGTTCTTC; cdr3_aa: CASSMTTLNEQFF
d_call: TRBD2; v_call: TRBV7-7; j_call: TRBJ2-5; clone_size: -; cdr3_nt: TGTGCTAGCAGCTCGAATGGACTAGCGGGAGAGACCCAGTACTTC; cdr3_aa: CASSSNGLAGETQYF
d_call: -; v_call: TRBV1; j_call: TRBJ2-3; clone_size: few; cdr3_nt: TGCACCAGCAGCCAAGACCCTACGAGGAGCGGGAGGGCAGATACGCAGTATTTT; cdr3_aa: CTSSQDPTRSGRADTQYF
d_call: -; v_call: TRBV6-2/TRBV6-3; j_call: TRBJ1-1; clone_size: -; cdr3_nt: TGTGCCAGCAGTTACGGCTCCAGGGGCCTCGGGACTGAAGCTTTCTTT; cdr3_aa: CASSYGSRGLGTEAFF
d_call: TRBD2; v_call: TRBV2; j_call: TRBJ2-5; clone_size: -; cdr3_nt: TGTGCCAGCAGTGAATTTGGGAGGGGACTATTAGAAGAGACCCAGTACTTC; cdr3_aa: CASSEFGRGLLEETQYF
d_call: -; v_call: TRBV14; j_call: TRBJ2-2; clone_size: -; cdr3_nt: TGTGCCAGCAGCCCCAATACAGGGTTCGGGGAGCTGTTTTTT; cdr3_aa: CASSPNTGFGELFF
d_call: -; v_call: TRBV3-1/TRBV3-2; j_call: TRBJ2-3; clone_size: -; cdr3_nt: TGTGCCAGCAGCCAAGAAGCGGCCTTCGGACCGGCAGATACGCAGTATTTT; cdr3_aa: CASSQEAAFGPADTQYF
d_call: -; v_call: TRBV29-1; j_call: TRBJ1-1; clone_size: few; cdr3_nt: TGCAGCGTTTCGGGACTCTCGGTCCCTGAAGCTTTCTTT; cdr3_aa: CSVSGLSVPEAFF
d_call: -; v_call: TRBV12-2; j_call: TRBJ1-4; clone_size: few; cdr3_nt: TGTGCAAGTCGCTTTCTCAGAAGTAATGAAAAACTGTTTTTT; cdr3_aa: CASRFLRSNEKLFF
d_call: -; v_call: TRBV29-1; j_call: TRBJ1-5; clone_size: -; cdr3_nt: TGCAGCGTTACAGACAGTAATAGCAATCAGCCCCAGCATTTT; cdr3_aa: CSVTDSNSNQPQHF
d_call: -; v_call: TRBV29-1; j_call: TRBJ1-3; clone_size: -; cdr3_nt: TGCAGCGTTACAGCAAGTCCTGGAAACACCATATATTTT; cdr3_aa: CSVTASPGNTIYF
d_call: -; v_call: TRBV19; j_call: TRBJ2-1; clone_size: -; cdr3_nt: TGTGCCAGTAGTAAAGTCGCCTACCCCCGCTCCTACAATGAGCAGTTCTTC; cdr3_aa: CASSKVAYPRSYNEQFF
d_call: -; v_call: TRBV28; j_call: TRBJ1-1; clone_size: -; cdr3_nt: TGTGCCAGCAGTTTGACGTTGTTCTGGACAGAGAGCACTGAAGCTTTCTTT; cdr3_aa: CASSLTLFWTESTEAFF
d_call: TRBD1; v_call: TRBV29-1; j_call: TRBJ2-1; clone_size: -; cdr3_nt: TGCAGCGTTGAGGGACAGGGGGCGCCGGATGAGCAGTTCTTC; cdr3_aa: CSVEGQGAPDEQFF
d_call: TRBD1; v_call: TRBV7-9; j_call: TRBJ1-5; clone_size: -; cdr3_nt: TGTGCCAGCAGCTTTACGACCGGGACAGTAGGCCTCAATCAGCCCCAGCATTTT; cdr3_aa: CASSFTTGTVGLNQPQHF
d_call: -; v_call: TRBV19; j_call: TRBJ2-3; clone_size: once; cdr3_nt: TGTGCCAGTAGTAGACCCGGGACAGATACGCAGTATTTT; cdr3_aa: CASSRPGTDTQYF
d_call: -; v_call: TRBV10-2; j_call: TRBJ2-5; clone_size: -; cdr3_nt: TGCGCCAGCAGGGCAGACTGGGACCAAGAGACCCAGTACTTC; cdr3_aa: CASRADWDQETQYF
d_call: TRBD2; v_call: TRBV6-4; j_call: TRBJ2-3; clone_size: -; cdr3_nt: TGTGCCAGCAGTGACGGGACTAGCGGGGGAGGGACAGATACGCAGTATTTT; cdr3_aa: CASSDGTSGGGTDTQYF
d_call: TRBD2; v_call: TRBV24-1; j_call: TRBJ2-5; clone_size: -; cdr3_nt: TGTGCCACCAGTGGGTGGGGACTAGCGGGAGGCCAAGAGACCCAGTACTTC; cdr3_aa: CATSGWGLAGGQETQYF
d_call: -; v_call: TRBV5-6; j_call: TRBJ1-4; clone_size: once; cdr3_nt: TGTGCCAGCAGCTTTGGGACTAGCACTGAAAAACTGTTTTTT; cdr3_aa: CASSFGTSTEKLFF